These T cell receptor beta chains were read from a single sample in a study of shared clonotypes between healthy human individuals. Method: immunoSEQ multiplex PCR; TCRdb's copy keeps in-frame clones and lacks some. The table has 950,000 to 1,300,000 clones, 65% to 75% seen once. The sample taken for sequencing was memory CD4+ T cells sorted from blood. The receptors derive from a man aged 18 to 29 in good health. The CDR3 runs from the conserved cysteine through the conserved F or W. D genes are given only for firm matches. Size tells how often a clone was seen (once, few, many) or the class of an expanded clone, and some rows leave it out.

>TRBV5-1|TRBJ1-4|-|many
TGCGCCAGCAGCTTACGGATTCAGGAAAAACTGTTTTTT
CASSLRIQEKLFF
>TRBV2|TRBJ2-7|-|-
TGTGCCAGCAGTGAAGAGACGGTAAGCTCCTACGAGCAGTACTTC
CASSEETVSSYEQYF
>TRBV5-4|TRBJ2-1|TRBD2|few
TGTGCCAGCAGCTTGGGGACTAGCGGTGGAGCGCGGAATGAGCAGTTCTTC
CASSLGTSGGARNEQFF
>TRBV11-2|TRBJ2-7|-|-
TGTGCCAGCAGCCGGGACCCTTGGCGCGCCTACGAGCAGTACTTC
CASSRDPWRAYEQYF
>TRBV7-9|TRBJ1-2|-|-
TGTGCCAGCAGCTTAGGGACAGAGTTCTATGGCTACACCTTC
CASSLGTEFYGYTF
>TRBV18|TRBJ2-7|TRBD1|-
TGTGCCAGCTCTCCCCCCGGGACAGGGGCTGGCGAGCAGTACTTC
CASSPPGTGAGEQYF
>TRBV19|TRBJ1-2|-|few
TGTGCCAGTAGTATGCCAGGGGCGTTCGGCTACACCTTC
CASSMPGAFGYTF
>TRBV4-1|TRBJ1-6|TRBD1|-
TGCGCCAGCAGCCGACTAATTATAATTCGGACAGGCCCCGGCACCCTCCACTTT
CASSRLIIIRTGPGTLHF
>TRBV7-2|TRBJ2-3|-|-
TGTGCCAGCAGCTTAATCAGCGGGAGCACAGATACGCAGTATTTT
CASSLISGSTDTQYF
>TRBV6-5|TRBJ2-7|-|-
TGTGCCAGCACGGTGGACTGGAGAAGAGACGAGCAGTACTTC
CASTVDWRRDEQYF
>TRBV28|TRBJ1-2|TRBD1|-
TGTGCCAGCAGTTTAGGAGGGGGCATTGGCTACACCTTC
CASSLGGGIGYTF
>TRBV5-4|TRBJ2-2|TRBD2|-
TGTGCCAGCAGCTTAGCGGGACCGAACACCGGGGAGCTGTTTTTT
CASSLAGPNTGELFF
>TRBV11-3|TRBJ2-1|TRBD1|-
TGTGCCAGCAGTCTCGGGACAGGGGGTTACAATGAGCAGTTCTTC
CASSLGTGGYNEQFF
>TRBV30|TRBJ2-7|-|-
TGTGCCAGGGGGTATAAAGACGAGCAGTACTTC
CARGYKDEQYF
>TRBV19|TRBJ1-5|-|few
TGTGCCAGTTCTCCCCCTGGAATTAGCAATCAGCCCCAGCATTTT
CASSPPGISNQPQHF
>TRBV19|TRBJ2-2|-|-
TGTGCCAGTAGTGATGGAGCCGCGAACACCGGGGAGCTGTTTTTT
CASSDGAANTGELFF
>TRBV10-1|TRBJ2-7|-|-
TGCGCCAGCAGTCCTGACTTGTACGAGCAGTACTTC
CASSPDLYEQYF
>TRBV4-1|TRBJ2-1|TRBD2|-
TGCGCCAGCAGCCCAACGAGAGCCGCGACTAGCGGGAGGAATGAGCAGTTCTTC
CASSPTRAATSGRNEQFF
>TRBV2|TRBJ2-1|-|-
TGTGCCAGCATAAAGCGGCTCTCCTACAATGAGCAGTTCTTC
CASIKRLSYNEQFF
>TRBV28|TRBJ2-2|-|-
TGTGCCAGCACAAGGGACACCGGGGAGCTGTTTTTT
CASTRDTGELFF
>TRBV6-6|TRBJ1-1|-|-
TGTGCCAGCAGTTACGTCGGGAAGGGGACTGAAGCTTTCTTT
CASSYVGKGTEAFF
>TRBV7-2|TRBJ2-7|-|few
TGTGCCAGCAGCTTATCCCAGTTCTACGAGCAGTACTTC
CASSLSQFYEQYF
>TRBV7-9|TRBJ2-2|-|once
TGTGCCAGCAGCTTAGCGGGAACGGCGAACACCGGGGAGCTGTTTTTT
CASSLAGTANTGELFF
>TRBV9|TRBJ2-5|-|-
TGTGCCAGCAGCGTAGATTGGGGTGAGACCCAGTACTTC
CASSVDWGETQYF
>TRBV11-2|TRBJ2-7|-|-
TGTGCCAGCAGCTTATTCAGTCGGGAGCAGTACTTC
CASSLFSREQYF
>TRBV11-2|TRBJ2-5|TRBD1|once
TGTGCCAGCAGCCTTAAGAAGAGGGGGCACCAAGAGACCCAGTACTTC
CASSLKKRGHQETQYF
>TRBV9|TRBJ1-3|-|once
TGTGCCAGCAGCGTAGACTCCTCAATGTATCAGGGGTACTCTGGAAACACCATATATTTT
CASSVDSSMYQGYSGNTIYF
>TRBV4-1|TRBJ1-1|-|-
TGCGCCAGCAGCCAGAGCTTTACTGGACAGCTGAACACTGAAGCTTTCTTT
CASSQSFTGQLNTEAFF
>TRBV5-4|TRBJ2-3|-|few
TGTGCCAGCAGCTTGGCCTTCACAGGACAGCTCCACCACACAGATACGCAGTATTTT
CASSLAFTGQLHHTDTQYF